The 7 T cell receptor beta chains reported below all come from one sample, sequenced in a study of T cell responses to AZD1222 COVID-19 vaccine. Profiling relied on immunoSEQ multiplex PCR, and the TCRdb table lists in-frame clones only, not all of them. The table lists tens of thousands of clones, 80% to 95% of them singletons. Sequencing used peripheral blood, obtained 28 days after the second AZD1222 dose. These receptors came from an adult who received the AZD1222 COVID-19 vaccine.

This rearrangement joins TRBV12-3 or TRBV12-4 to TRBJ2-7; no clear D. CDR3 length equals 11 residues. V was pared by 4 bases and J by 7 bases, with 8 bases between. CDR3 sequence: CASSSTREQYF. The CDR3 bases are TGTGCCAGCAGTTCCACCCGGGAGCAGTACTTC.

This clone was picked up one time. The V and J genes are TRBV6-4 and TRBJ2-2; the D is unclear. CDR1 and CDR2 (germline): MRHNA, SNTAGT. V lost 4 bases, J lost 4 bases, and 7 bases lay in between. This CDR3 comprises 13 residues. In nucleotides, the CDR3 is TGTGCCAGCAGTGTGACCAGCACCGGGGAGCTGTTTTTT. Translating it yields CASSVTSTGELFF.

The chain is built from TRBV5-6 and TRBJ2-3; 13 positions match TRBD2. Trimming removed 4 bases from V and 9 bases from J; junction bases left unmatched: 8. CDR1 and CDR2 from the germline V gene are SGHDT and YYEEEE. The CDR3 loop spans 15 amino acids. CDR3 nucleotides: TGTGCCAGCAGCCTAGGACTAGCGGGAGTCGAGACGCAGTATTTT. Its translation is CASSLGLAGVETQYF. The whole variable domain, remainder taken from reference TRBV5-6 and TRBJ2-3, is DAGVTQSPTHLIKTRGQQVTLRCSPKSGHDTVSWYQQALGQGPQFIFQYYEEEERQRGNFPDRFSGHQFPNYSSELNVNALLLGDSALYLCASSLGLAGVETQYFGPGTRLTVL.

This chain connects TRBV9 to TRBJ2-4, with D perhaps TRBD1 (8 bases). The CDR3 extends over 15 amino acids. Looked up from germline, CDR1 is SGDLS and CDR2 is YYNGEE. V dropped 3 bases and J dropped 5 bases, with 15 bases sitting between them. The chain's CDR3 is CASSAQGGMENIQYF. DNA for the CDR3: TGTGCCAGCAGCGCACAGGGGGGGATGGAAAACATTCAGTACTTC. The whole variable domain, filled in from reference TRBV9 and TRBJ2-4, reads DSGVTQTPKHLITATGQRVTLRCSPRSGDLSVYWYQQSLDQGLQFLIQYYNGEERAKGNILERFSAQQFPDLHSELNLSSLELGDSALYFCASSAQGGMENIQYFGAGTRLSVL.

This rearrangement joins TRBV6-1 to TRBJ2-3; 10 bases agree with TRBD1. Germline V lookup: CDR1 MNHNS, CDR2 SASEGT. CDR3 size: 15 residues. Trimming cost V 1 base and J 4 bases; bases outside gene matches: 2. The CDR3 region is CASSEVTGGADTQYF. For the CDR3, the DNA is TGTGCCAGCAGTGAAGTGACAGGGGGCGCAGATACGCAGTATTTT.

V gene TRBV5-1 combines with J gene TRBJ1-4, with a possible D match to TRBD1 (6 bases). Germline CDR1 and CDR2: SGHRS and YFSETQ. The CDR3 sequence is 14 residues long. Trimming took 5 bases from V and 4 from J, leaving 12 bases between them. The CDR3 is CASRVGADNEKLFF. CDR3 sequence (DNA): TGCGCCAGCAGAGTGGGGGCTGATAATGAAAAACTGTTTTTT.

Only a few counts were recorded for this clone. The chain carries TRBV2 and TRBJ1-1; D unresolved. This CDR3 spans 13 amino acids. Trimming cost V 5 bases and J 1 base, with 8 bases left between them. CDR1 and CDR2 (germline): SNHLY, FYNNEI. The chain's CDR3 is CASSRDPNTEAFF. The CDR3 DNA reads as TGTGCCAGCAGTCGGGATCCGAACACTGAAGCTTTCTTT.